The present entry profiles one T cell receptor (beta chain) with its context. Which antigen it targets is not known. Per-base qualities were not stored, and no clone one base away is much larger. The immunoSEQ Assay, a bias-controlled multiplex PCR, was used to amplify TCRbeta CDR3 regions from genomic DNA. In the authors' own workflow: The number of nucleated cells in each sample was estimated from the amplification of reference gene primers within the assay. Sequence reads were collapsed and filtered to measure the absolute abundance of every unique TCRbeta CDR3 rearrangement. For each sample, productive Simpson clonality was calculated by taking the square root of Simpson's diversity index across productive rearrangements. TCRdb's version of the immuneACCESS table is confined to in-frame rearrangements and falls short of the full clone set. An unresolved V gene accounts for under half of the shortfall where checked; the remainder is of unknown origin. V, J and clone size derive from that table, while D and trimming were established from the DNA sequence. For this sample the table gives approximately 180,000 clones, of which nearly 80% were detected only once. The biggest ten clones account for about 26% of the sample.

This sample was included in a study of blood T cell repertoires in COVID-19 (dated by TCRdb to about 2020). Regarding the complete study: The collaborator samples originated in the United States, Italy and Spain and spanned the acute and convalescent phases of COVID-19. The prospective study material was composed of cDNA or gDNA derived from T cells, B-cell-depleted T cells, or PBMCs. Subjects who had been exposed to COVID-19, were actively infected with it, or had recovered from it provided the deeply sampled blood TCRbeta repertoires that made up the dataset. A freely available public database, intended as a resource for researchers studying the immune response to SARS-CoV-2, is where the repertoires were released. The samples were drawn from two sources: the first 160 participants of the ongoing ImmuneRACE study, and approximately 1,300 subjects contributed by 6 global collaborators. The sample metadata nearly always contained a de-identified subject ID, COVID-19 status, age in years and sex. Where available, HLA class I and class II types were obtained from metadata supplied by the sample provider rather than from assay-based typing.

Spanning cysteine to phenylalanine, the CDR3 consists of 15 amino acids. Only the CDR3 part of the read is kept: 45 bases, read in frame from the first base. The germline V gene sets CDR1 to KGHSH and CDR2 to LQKENI. V loses 3 bases at its end and J loses 7 bases; junction bases beyond the gene matches: 6. Collaborating institutions collected whole blood in K2EDTA tubes following their own protocols. For TCRbeta analysis, collaborators shipped samples as frozen whole blood, isolated PBMCs, or DNA extracted from either of those sample types. Study-wide conclusions, independent of this receptor: The amount of clinical and demographic metadata varied by source and participant and was provided uncurated.

This sequence uses TRBV18 and TRBJ1-4, with 9 middle bases fitting TRBD1. The clonotype was recovered from a woman between 65 and 79 years old with acute or convalescent COVID-19. Material: peripheral blood. The DNA reads TGTGCCAGCTCACCCCGGGACAGGGCGAGTGAAAAACTGTTTTTT. This yields the protein CASSPRDRASEKLFF.